Here is one T cell receptor (beta chain) with its context. No antigen is known for it. TCRdb re-called the reads through MiXCR, storing one row per CDR3 protein. This table has tens of thousands of distinct CDR3 sequences, roughly 25% appearing once. CDR3 length equals 15 residues. V trimming: 4 bases; J trimming: 4 bases; junction bases outside the gene matches: 6. Germline V CDR1 and CDR2: SGHRS, YFSETQ. This record belongs to a study of T cell repertoires in cytomegalovirus infection. Study details: Both recently identified HLA-C-restricted and well-studied HLA-B-restricted CMV epitopes were used in the study. Public TCR beta signature analysis indicated the presence of both CMV infection and matching HLA type. Notes on the study in general: The response measured ex vivo was dominated by TCR beta clonotypes (HLA-C-restricted and CMV-specific).

This sequence originates from a human donor in good health (CMV status not recorded). Some clones in this sample may be carry-over from other donors' samples. The sample in question was CD8+ T cells from cultured PBMCs, obtained from culture after CMV antigen stimulation. V is TRBV5-1 and J is TRBJ2-1; 9 bases line up with TRBD1. The CDR3 loop reads CASSLRQGEYNEQFF. The DNA of the CDR3 is TGCGCCAGCAGCCTTAGACAGGGGGAATACAATGAGCAGTTCTTC. The whole variable domain, remainder taken from reference TRBV5-1 and TRBJ2-1, is KAGVTQTPRYLIKTRGQQVTLSCSPISGHRSVSWYQQTPGQGLQFLFEYFSETQRNKGNFPGRFSGRQFSNSRSEMNVSTLELGDSALYLCASSLRQGEYNEQFFGPGTRLTVL.